The 10 T cell receptor beta chains below all came from one sample that was sequenced in a study of OX40 agonist ivuxolimab in advanced cancers. Profiling relied on immunoSEQ multiplex PCR, and the TCRdb table lists in-frame clones only, not all of them. The data contain around 95,000 clones, about 92% of them seen just once; the ten biggest clones take up around 0.3%. Specimen: CD4+ or CD8+ T cells sorted from blood, collected in a trial of the OX40 agonist ivuxolimab. All receptors come from an adult with an advanced solid tumor such as melanoma, head and neck, liver or kidney cancer.

The chain employs TRBV2 and TRBJ1-4; D possibly corresponds to TRBD1 (5 bases). This CDR3 spans 16 amino acids. Per germline, CDR1 SNHLY and CDR2 FYNNEI. The V gene lost 8 bases and the J gene lost 5 bases, with 21 bases spanning the gap. The CDR3 bases are TGTGCCAGCTCGACGAATCACAGGAGCCTCAATGAAAAACTGTTTTTT. It codes for CASSTNHRSLNEKLFF.

This chain uses TRBV28 with TRBJ1-5, with 10 bases identical to TRBD1. The CDR3 loop spans 16 amino acids. The germline CDR1 and CDR2 sequences are MDHEN and SYDVKM. Unmatched junction bases numbered 9, after V lost 6 bases and J lost 4 bases. This CDR3 is CASSSPRDRGNQPQHF. The CDR3, as DNA: TGTGCCAGCAGCTCCCCGAGGGACAGGGGAAATCAGCCCCAGCATTTT.

This chain joins TRBV21-1 and TRBJ1-5; TRBD1 reflects the table's D call only, with no check against the DNA. TRBV21-1 is designated a pseudogene. This CDR3 is built from 15 residues. CDR3 region: CASSHRFHSNQPQHF. The CDR3 DNA follows: TGTGCCAGCAGTCACAGGTTTCATAGCAATCAGCCCCAGCATTTT.

V gene TRBV30 combines with J gene TRBJ1-2; D might be TRBD1 (6 bases). Germline CDR1 reads GTSNPN; CDR2 reads SVGIG (reference sequence). The CDR3 contains 16 residues. V shed 2 bases and J shed 7 bases, with 23 bases lying between them. The CDR3 bases are TGTGCCTGGAGTTCGAGTGTGTGGGGGGCGGAGGGTGGCTACACCTTC. It translates to CAWSSSVWGAEGGYTF.

The chain carries TRBV28 and TRBJ1-3; 11 nucleotides match TRBD1. This CDR3 has 16 residues. Germline lookup yields CDR1 MDHEN and CDR2 SYDVKM. Trimming took 3 bases from V and 4 from J; bases not matched to a gene: 5. CDR3 DNA sequence: TGTGCCAGCAGTTTTTGGACAGGGGGCGACGGAAACACCATATATTTT. This encodes CASSFWTGGDGNTIYF.

The chain is built from TRBV6-5 and TRBJ1-4; TRBD1 matches 11 bases. Germline CDR1 reads MNHEY; CDR2 reads SVGAGI. V gave up 6 bases and J gave up 8 bases; unmatched junction bases: 5. CDR3 length: 14 residues. The CDR3 DNA reads as TGTGCCAGCAGAGACCGGGACAGGGGGGAAAAACTGTTTTTT. Amino acid sequence: CASRDRDRGEKLFF.

J is TRBJ1-5 and V is TRBV6-1; TRBD1 might be the D (6 bases). This CDR3 has 18 residues. Per germline, CDR1 MNHNS and CDR2 SASEGT. V lost 0 bases to trimming and J lost 2 bases, with 17 bases between them. The CDR3 spells CASSEAAGAPLGNQPQHF. CDR3 coding DNA: TGTGCCAGCAGTGAAGCGGCAGGGGCCCCCTTGGGCAATCAGCCCCAGCATTTT.

V usage is TRBV7-8 and J usage is TRBJ2-6, with 10 bases matching TRBD1. V was clipped by 5 bases and J by 1 base; unmatched bases: 5. CDR1 is SGHVS, CDR2 FQNEAQ, per germline. The CDR3 has 17 amino acids. DNA of the CDR3: TGTGCCAGCAGCCCAAAGGGACAGGGGTCTGGGGCCAACGTCCTGACTTTC. Its protein is CASSPKGQGSGANVLTF.

The DNA for the CDR3 is TGTGCCAGCAGCCGGCGACAGCTCCACATGGATACGCAGTATTTT. The encoded protein is CASSRRQLHMDTQYF. This chain joins TRBV7-6 and TRBJ2-3, with D maybe TRBD1 (5 bases). V gave up 5 bases and J gave up 6 bases, with 18 bases separating them. The length of the CDR3 is 15 residues. The germline CDR1 and CDR2 sequences are SGHVS and FNYEAQ.

V usage is TRBV7-3 and J usage is TRBJ2-1, with D perhaps TRBD2 (6 bases). The germline V gene encodes CDR1 SGHTA and CDR2 FQGTGA. This CDR3 is built from 16 residues. Trimming removed 5 bases at V and 0 bases at J, with 14 bases between. The CDR3 region is CASSVRSGASYNEQFF. Here the CDR3 DNA reads TGTGCCAGCAGCGTTCGTAGCGGCGCCTCCTACAATGAGCAGTTCTTC.